This T cell receptor (beta chain) came from a study of blood T cell repertoires in COVID-19. Across the study: From the United States, Italy and Spain came samples of acute and convalescent COVID-19.

The protocol was immunoSEQ multiplex PCR, while the TCRdb copy is restricted to in-frame clones and leaves out a portion. Here the sample spans a few hundred thousand clones, 92% being singletons. Cohorts were determined from participant-reported clinical history. The study counted Cohort 3 donors as recovered given two negative PCRs, clearance, or symptom resolution. Sample: PBMCs or T cells enriched from blood (not recorded which). This clonotype was obtained from a young woman who had recovered from COVID-19.

This chain's CDR3 is CASRAQGYEQYF. The CDR3 region has the DNA TGTGCCAGCCGGGCCCAGGGGTACGAGCAGTACTTC. The chain combines TRBV3-1 (or the pseudogene TRBV3-2) with TRBJ2-7; D might be TRBD1 (6 bases). Trimming shortened V by 8 bases and J by 4 bases, and 12 bases separated the two germline ends. This CDR3 has 12 amino acids. Germline values: CDR1 LGHDT, CDR2 YNNKEL (reference sequence).